These T cell receptor beta chains were read from a single sample in a study of blood T cells in healthy people across ages. TCRdb re-called the 5' RACE reads through MiXCR, storing one row per CDR3 protein. The profile shows 500,000 to 550,000 distinct CDR3 sequences, 24% of them singletons. This sample was shared with a second study, whose subject was T cells of mothers and their children.

The sequencing sample was made of blood. Receptors originate from a boy younger than 18 in good health. Both conserved end residues are part of each CDR3. A D gene is named only where the DNA matches it firmly. The size field is filled for only some rows; it gives once, few, many or a size class.

size	D	V	J	DNA	CDR3
many	NA	TRBV7-2	TRBJ2-5	TGTGCCAGCAGCTTATCGACCAGCCAAGAGACCCAGTACTTC	CASSLSTSQETQYF
few	TRBD1	TRBV5-5	TRBJ1-6	TGTGCCAGCAGCTTGCGGGACAGGGATAATTCACCCCTCCACTTT	CASSLRDRDNSPLHF
NA	NA	TRBV28	TRBJ1-1	TGTGCCAGCAGCCCGGGGGCCCTATACACTGAAGCTTTCTTT	CASSPGALYTEAFF
NA	TRBD1	TRBV20-1	TRBJ1-1	TGCAGTGCCCATCGACAGGGAAAAGTTGAAGCTTTCTTT	CSAHRQGKVEAFF
NA	NA	TRBV20-1	TRBJ2-4	TGCAGTGCTGATGAAAACATTCAGTACTTC	CSADENIQYF
few	TRBD1	TRBV29-1	TRBJ2-7	TGCAGCGCCGGGACAGGGAACTACGAGCAGTACTTC	CSAGTGNYEQYF
many	NA	TRBV4-1	TRBJ2-1	TGCGCCAGCAGCCAAGAAGGGGGAGTGTCCTACAATGAGCAGTTCTTC	CASSQEGGVSYNEQFF
NA	NA	TRBV20-1	TRBJ2-3	TGCAGTGCTAGTTGGTCCCGAGGCAGGCCAGATACGCAGTATTTT	CSASWSRGRPDTQYF
NA	TRBD2	TRBV4-3	TRBJ2-1	TGCGCCAGCAGCCAAGAGCCCGGGACTAGCACGTACAATGAGCAGTTCTTC	CASSQEPGTSTYNEQFF
many	NA	TRBV5-1	TRBJ2-2	TGCGCCAGCAGCTTGGCCACCACGAACACCGGGGAGCTGTTTTTT	CASSLATTNTGELFF
NA	NA	TRBV11-1	TRBJ2-1	TGTGCCAGCAGCTTAGAAGTTGGGCGTGGACAGGGGCTAGCGGGATACAATGAGCAGTTCTTC	CASSLEVGRGQGLAGYNEQFF
NA	TRBD1	TRBV4-2	TRBJ2-7	TGTGCCAGCAGCCACCCGGGACAGGGGACCTACGAGCAGTACTTC	CASSHPGQGTYEQYF
NA	NA	TRBV7-9	TRBJ2-7	TGTGCCAGCAGCCTCTCTTCGTCCGCAGGCAACTACGAGCAGTACTTC	CASSLSSSAGNYEQYF
few	NA	TRBV2	TRBJ2-7	TGTGCCAGCAGTGAACTACCCGGTAGTAGCAGCAATACCGGCGAGCAGTACTTC	CASSELPGSSSNTGEQYF
NA	TRBD1	TRBV6-5	TRBJ1-2	TGTGCCAGCTATGGACAGGGGGCTTTCTTCTATGGCTACACCTTC	CASYGQGAFFYGYTF